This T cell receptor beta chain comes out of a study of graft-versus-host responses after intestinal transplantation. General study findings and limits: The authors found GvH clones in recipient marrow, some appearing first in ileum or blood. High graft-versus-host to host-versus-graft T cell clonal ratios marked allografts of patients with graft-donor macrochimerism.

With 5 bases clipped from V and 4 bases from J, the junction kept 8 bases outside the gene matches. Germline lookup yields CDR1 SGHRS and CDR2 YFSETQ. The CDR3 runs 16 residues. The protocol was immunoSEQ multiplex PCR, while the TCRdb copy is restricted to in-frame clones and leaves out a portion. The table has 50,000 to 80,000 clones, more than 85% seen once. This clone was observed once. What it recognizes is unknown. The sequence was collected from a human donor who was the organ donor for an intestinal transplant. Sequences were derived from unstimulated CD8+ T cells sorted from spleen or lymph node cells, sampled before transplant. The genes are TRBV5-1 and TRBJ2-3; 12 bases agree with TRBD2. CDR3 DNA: TGCGCCAGCAGAGGGCGACTAGCGGGAGCCGCAGATACGCAGTATTTT. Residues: CASRGRLAGAADTQYF.